The clone carrying this T cell receptor beta chain was recorded only once. Its matching antigen is unknown. With V trimmed by 8 bases and J by 1 base, 4 bases remained unmatched. The CDR3 extends over 13 amino acids. In germline, CDR1 is SNHLY, CDR2 FYNNEI. Sequencing was performed with immunoSEQ multiplex PCR; in TCRdb, only in-frame clones are kept and a portion is missing. The sample records some 76,000 clones, almost 97% being singletons. This sample was taken from a study of T cell clonotyping in hematopoietic cell transplantation. Study summary: Recipients' pretransplant samples followed cytoreduction.

Notes on the study in general: Broader posttransplant TCR repertoire diversity was predicted by graft donor and pretransplant recipient Inverse Simpson Index values. Pathologically expanded recipient clonotypes increased progressively from day 30 to day 180 as diversity fell. No sorting was done, leaving CD4 and CD8 contributions mixed.

The time point is: recipient sample about 28 days before transplant, after cytoreduction. The specimen comprised peripheral blood mononuclear cells, sampled before stem cell transplant. The receptor comes from a woman aged 45-60 years with acute myeloid leukemia. Some clones in this sample may be carry-over from other donors' samples. This sequence joins TRBV2 and TRBJ2-7; 8 bases agree with TRBD2. The CDR3 is CASSSGGSYEQYF. The CDR3 coding sequence is TGTGCCAGCTCGTCGGGAGGGTCCTACGAGCAGTACTTC.